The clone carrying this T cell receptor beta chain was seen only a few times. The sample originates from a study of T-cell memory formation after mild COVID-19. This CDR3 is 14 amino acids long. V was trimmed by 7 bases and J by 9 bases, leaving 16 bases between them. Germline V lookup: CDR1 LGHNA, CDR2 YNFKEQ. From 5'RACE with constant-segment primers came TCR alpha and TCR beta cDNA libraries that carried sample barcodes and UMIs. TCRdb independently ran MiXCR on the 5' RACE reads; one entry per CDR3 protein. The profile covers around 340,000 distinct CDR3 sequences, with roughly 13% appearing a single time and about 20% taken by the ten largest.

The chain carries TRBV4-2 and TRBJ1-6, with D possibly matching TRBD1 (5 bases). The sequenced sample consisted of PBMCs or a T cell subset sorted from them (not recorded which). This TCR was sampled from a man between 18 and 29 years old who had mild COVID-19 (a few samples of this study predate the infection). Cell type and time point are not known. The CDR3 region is CASTAGTGSSPLHF. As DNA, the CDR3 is TGTGCCAGCACCGCCGGGACGGGTTCTTCACCCCTCCACTTT.